Here is one TCR beta chain with its context. Its matching antigen is unknown. Germline and junction disagree at one end, which may indicate a read error. Making TCR beta cDNA involved approximately 480 ng total RNA and a constant-region primer. Libraries covering TCR beta were generated through three nested multiplex PCR rounds (using a slightly modified ARM-PCR). For 10 cycles apiece, the opening two PCR rounds ran with TRBV1-TRBV30 forward primers and a C-beta reverse primer. TCRdb redid the calling of the multiplex PCR reads with MiXCR, one entry per CDR3 protein. The table lists 300,000 to 400,000 distinct CDR3 sequences, 65% of them singletons, with approximately 9% in the top ten. The CDR3 is 15 residues long. The germline gives CDR1 SEHNR, CDR2 FQNEAQ (reference sequence). This record comes from a study of tumor-infiltrating lymphocytes in primary liver carcinoma. Study-level information: Patients, male and female, were 30 to 69 years old. Regarding the study as a whole: Overlap between tumor regions exceeded overlap of tumor with adjacent tissue or blood. The 250 largest clones made up significantly more of tumor than blood repertoires (p = 0.039).

Researchers drew blood RNA from unsorted whole blood and extracted germline DNA as well. Before surgery, about 4 milliliters of EDTA blood were taken. Source material: peripheral blood. The TCR sequence derives from a man aged 40-49 years with primary liver carcinoma and hepatitis B virus infection. The rearrangement uses TRBV7-9 and TRBJ1-1; 8 nucleotides line up with TRBD1. CDR3 DNA: TGTGCCAGCAGCTTAGGGACAGGGATGAGCACTGAAGCTATCTTT. This encodes CASSLGTGMSTEAIF.